The clone carrying this TCR beta chain was detected only once. This sample is part of a study of OX40 agonist ivuxolimab in advanced cancers. Germline CDR1 and CDR2: LGHNA and YSLEER. The germline V and J ends were trimmed by 1 base and 3 bases, with 15 bases remaining between them. The CDR3 consists of 17 residues. Produced via immunoSEQ multiplex PCR; TCRdb's table is partial and in-frame only. The sample contains around 35,000 clones, 78% of which appear only once. The chain employs TRBV4-3 and TRBJ2-2, with D hard to call. Specimen: CD4+ or CD8+ T cells sorted from blood, collected in a trial of the OX40 agonist ivuxolimab. The receptor comes from an adult with an advanced solid tumor such as melanoma, head and neck, liver or kidney cancer. For the CDR3, the DNA is TGCGCCAGCAGCCAAGGTCGGGTGGAAACGTACACCGGGGAGCTGTTTTTT. It is translated as CASSQGRVETYTGELFF.